The source of this T cell receptor (beta chain) is a study of cytotoxic CD8 clonotypes in ibrutinib-treated CLL. As for the study in general: Once treatment had gone on for a median of around 13 months, range 6 to 36, response samples were drawn.

Generated by immunoSEQ multiplex PCR, the TCRdb table keeps only in-frame clones and is missing some. Of about 39,000 clones listed, 68% are singletons. Study-wide findings and caveats: Public clonotypes showed up rarely, and on treatment they shrank or held steady.

Details on this clone: Its specificity is unknown.

Genomic DNA for TCR beta libraries, roughly 2 micrograms, came from cryopreserved PBMCs. The TCR sequence derives from a human donor with chronic lymphocytic leukemia. Source: PBMCs, taken at disease progression, from a patient treated with ibrutinib.

The CDR3 loop is CARSSGGDRVSFYGYTF. As DNA, the CDR3 is TGTGCCAGAAGCTCCGGAGGAGACAGAGTTTCCTTTTATGGCTACACCTTC. The rearrangement joins TRBV5-3 to TRBJ1-2, with D possibly being TRBD1 (5 bases). TRBV5-3 falls under the ORF class, with uncertain function. Between the trimmed V and J ends, which lost 3 bases and 5 bases, there was a span of 23 bases. The CDR3 is made up of 17 amino acids.